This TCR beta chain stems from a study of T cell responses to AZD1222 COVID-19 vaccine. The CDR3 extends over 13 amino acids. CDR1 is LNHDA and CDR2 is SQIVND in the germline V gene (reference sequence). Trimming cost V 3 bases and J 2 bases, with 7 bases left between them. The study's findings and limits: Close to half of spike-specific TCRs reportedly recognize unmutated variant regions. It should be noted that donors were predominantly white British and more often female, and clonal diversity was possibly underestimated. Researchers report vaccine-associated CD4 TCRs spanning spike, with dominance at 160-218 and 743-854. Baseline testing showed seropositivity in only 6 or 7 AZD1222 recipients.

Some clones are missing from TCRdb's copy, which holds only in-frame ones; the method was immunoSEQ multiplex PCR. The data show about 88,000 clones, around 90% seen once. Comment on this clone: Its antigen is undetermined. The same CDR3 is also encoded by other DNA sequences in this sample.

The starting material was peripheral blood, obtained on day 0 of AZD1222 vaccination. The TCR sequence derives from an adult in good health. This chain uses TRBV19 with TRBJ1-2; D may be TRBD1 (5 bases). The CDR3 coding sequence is TGTGCCAGTAGTATCTCAGGGAACTATGGCTACACCTTC. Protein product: CASSISGNYGYTF. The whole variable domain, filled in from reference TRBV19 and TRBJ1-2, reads DGGITQSPKYLFRKEGQNVTLSCEQNLNHDAMYWYRQDPGQGLRLIYYSQIVNDFQKGDIAEGYSVSREKKESFPLTVTSAQKNPTAFYLCASSISGNYGYTFGSGTRLTVV.